A selection of T cell receptor beta chains follows, all from one sample in a study of human T cells and chemical hapten exposure. TCRdb fed the RACE reads into MiXCR, producing one record per CDR3 protein. The data show around 330,000 distinct CDR3 sequences, 5.5% seen once. This sample comprised whole blood, obtained in connection with sensitization to the hapten diphenylcyclopropenone (DPC). Receptors were obtained from a woman between 18 and 29 years old with alopecia areata. Some clones in this sample may be carry-over from other donors' samples. The CDR3 runs from the conserved cysteine through the conserved F or W. Fields, in order: D gene, V gene, J gene, clone size, CDR3 protein, CDR3 DNA. D genes are given only for firm matches. Rows give clone size only sometimes, using once, few, many, or a class for an expanded clone.

d_gene: -; v_gene: TRBV20-1; j_gene: TRBJ2-7; abundance: few; CDR3aa: CSAREQTDEQYF; CDR3nt: TGCAGTGCTAGAGAACAGACCGACGAGCAGTACTTC
d_gene: TRBD1; v_gene: TRBV6-1; j_gene: TRBJ1-3; abundance: -; CDR3aa: CASSSSDRRNTIYF; CDR3nt: TGTGCCAGCAGTTCGTCGGACAGGCGAAACACCATATATTTT
d_gene: -; v_gene: TRBV27; j_gene: TRBJ2-2; abundance: -; CDR3aa: CASSFTDTGELFF; CDR3nt: TGTGCCAGCAGTTTTACCGACACCGGGGAGCTGTTTTTT
d_gene: -; v_gene: TRBV7-2; j_gene: TRBJ2-5; abundance: few; CDR3aa: CASSPRPQETQYF; CDR3nt: TGTGCCAGCAGCCCCCGGCCCCAAGAGACCCAGTACTTC
d_gene: -; v_gene: TRBV18; j_gene: TRBJ1-1; abundance: -; CDR3aa: CASSPTRSSPVAFF; CDR3nt: TGTGCCAGCTCACCTACACGGTCCTCCCCCGTAGCTTTCTTT
d_gene: -; v_gene: TRBV6-1; j_gene: TRBJ1-5; abundance: many; CDR3aa: CASSEADGVGNQPQHF; CDR3nt: TGTGCCAGCAGTGAAGCGGACGGGGTTGGGAATCAGCCCCAGCATTTT
d_gene: -; v_gene: TRBV6-1; j_gene: TRBJ2-7; abundance: few; CDR3aa: CASSESPGASYEQYF; CDR3nt: TGTGCCAGCAGTGAAAGTCCAGGAGCCTCCTACGAGCAGTACTTC
d_gene: -; v_gene: TRBV7-2; j_gene: TRBJ1-2; abundance: -; CDR3aa: CASRLLDLGGIYGYTF; CDR3nt: TGTGCCAGCAGGTTATTAGATTTGGGCGGAATCTATGGCTACACCTTC
d_gene: TRBD2; v_gene: TRBV14; j_gene: TRBJ2-1; abundance: few; CDR3aa: CASSQGVLAGTTYNEQFF; CDR3nt: TGTGCCAGCAGCCAAGGCGTCCTAGCGGGGACAACCTACAATGAGCAGTTCTTC
d_gene: -; v_gene: TRBV28; j_gene: TRBJ2-7; abundance: -; CDR3aa: CASRLVGQSYEQYF; CDR3nt: TGTGCCAGCAGGCTTGTCGGACAGAGCTACGAGCAGTACTTC
d_gene: TRBD1; v_gene: TRBV5-1; j_gene: TRBJ1-6; abundance: many; CDR3aa: CASSLWTGTNSPLHF; CDR3nt: TGCGCCAGCAGCTTGTGGACAGGGACCAATTCACCCCTCCACTTT
d_gene: TRBD1; v_gene: TRBV27; j_gene: TRBJ2-5; abundance: -; CDR3aa: CASSLGQGAEMETQYF; CDR3nt: TGTGCCAGCAGTTTGGGGCAGGGGGCGGAGATGGAGACCCAGTACTTC
d_gene: -; v_gene: TRBV5-5; j_gene: TRBJ2-2; abundance: -; CDR3aa: CASSLVRRTGELFF; CDR3nt: TGTGCCAGCAGCTTGGTTCGGCGCACCGGGGAGCTGTTTTTT
d_gene: TRBD2; v_gene: TRBV29-1; j_gene: TRBJ2-1; abundance: -; CDR3aa: CSVDYGLAGGQGSYNEQFF; CDR3nt: TGCAGCGTTGATTACGGACTAGCGGGGGGGCAGGGCTCCTACAATGAGCAGTTCTTC
d_gene: -; v_gene: TRBV5-1; j_gene: TRBJ1-4; abundance: many; CDR3aa: CASSREKGVGIEKLFF; CDR3nt: TGCGCCAGCAGCAGGGAAAAGGGAGTCGGGATTGAAAAACTGTTTTTT
d_gene: -; v_gene: TRBV6-2/TRBV6-3; j_gene: TRBJ1-5; abundance: few; CDR3aa: CASEPARNFRESSQPQHF; CDR3nt: TGTGCCAGCGAGCCAGCCCGAAACTTCAGGGAATCAAGTCAGCCCCAGCATTTT
d_gene: -; v_gene: TRBV25-1; j_gene: TRBJ1-1; abundance: many; CDR3aa: CASSEGSSNTEAFF; CDR3nt: TGTGCCAGCAGTGAGGGCAGTTCGAACACTGAAGCTTTCTTT